These 13 T cell receptor beta chains share one sample of origin, sequenced in a study of CD8+CD57+ T cells in acquired aplastic anemia. Researchers used genomic DNA as the template to profile TCR beta VDJ and CDR3. TCRdb re-derived calls from the reads in MiXCR, one entry per CDR3 protein. This table holds 89,000 or so distinct CDR3 sequences, roughly two thirds found once. Flow cytometry had shown expanded CD8+CD57+ cells in the patients chosen for sequencing. Sequencing was performed on sorted CD4+, CD8+, or CD8+CD57+ T cells (not recorded which) from PBMCs. These TCRs come from a human donor with aplastic anemia.

The chain has TRBV2 and TRBJ2-7, with a tentative D call TRBD1 (6 bases). CDR1 is SNHLY and CDR2 is FYNNEI in the germline V gene. The length of the CDR3 is 14 residues. The ends were cut back, 8 bases at V and 3 bases at J, with 17 bases in the middle. The CDR3 nucleotides are TGTGCCAGCTCCCAGACAGGCCCCCGCTACGAGCAGTACTTC. This sequence encodes CASSQTGPRYEQYF.

J is TRBJ2-5 and V is TRBV7-2; TRBD1 aligns across 7 bases. Germline V CDR1 and CDR2: SGHTA, FQGNSA. After removal of 5 bases from V and 3 bases from J, the junction contained 6 bases not matched to a gene. The CDR3 totals 14 residues. The CDR3 protein is CASSISTGEETQYF. The DNA for the CDR3 is TGTGCCAGCAGCATAAGCACAGGGGAAGAGACCCAGTACTTC.

A remark on this clonotype: Relative to the germline gene, one junction end is altered; a read error may explain this. The chain recombines TRBV7-2 with TRBJ2-7; D call uncertain. This CDR3 has 13 amino acids. Germline V gene data show CDR1 as SGHTA and CDR2 as FQGNSA. CDR3 protein: CASRDQWGYEQYF. CDR3 coding DNA: TGCGCCAGCAGAGACCAATGGGGCTACGAGCAGTACTTC.

The chain combines TRBV6-1 with TRBJ2-1; possibly TRBD2 for D (6 bases). Germline V gives CDR1 MNHNS, CDR2 SASEGT. This CDR3 is 15 amino acids long. V lost 8 bases and J lost 1, with 15 bases in between. The CDR3 DNA follows: TGTGCCAGCGGGGATGGCGGGGATTCCTACAATGAGCAGTTCTTC. Its translation: CASGDGGDSYNEQFF.

This clonotype occurred a few times. The chain has TRBV5-1 and TRBJ2-5, with 7 bases identical to TRBD1. CDR1 is SGHRS and CDR2 is YFSETQ in the germline V gene. The junction had 7 bases not matched to a gene; V was cut back by 4 bases and J by 1 base. CDR3 length equals 15 residues. CDR3 in amino acids: CASSADRVGQETQYF. The CDR3 region has the DNA TGCGCCAGCAGCGCCGACAGGGTGGGCCAAGAGACCCAGTACTTC.

The V and J genes are TRBV24-1 and TRBJ1-2; 11 nucleotides line up with TRBD1. The CDR3 is made up of 14 amino acids. Per germline, CDR1 KGHDR and CDR2 SFDVKD. V lost 2 bases and J lost 12; bases outside the gene matches: 7. CDR3 residues: CATSDSGTGGHHTF. The CDR3, as DNA: TGTGCCACCAGTGATTCCGGGACAGGGGGTCATCACACCTTC.

The chain joins TRBV7-2 to TRBJ2-7; 8 positions agree with TRBD2. The CDR3 length is 15 residues. CDR1 and CDR2 (germline): SGHTA, FQGNSA. V gave up 2 bases and J gave up 2 bases; unmatched junction bases: 5. For the CDR3, the DNA is TGTGCCAGCAGCTTATGGAGCGGGGGAACCTACGAGCAGTACTTC. This gives the protein CASSLWSGGTYEQYF.

The CDR3 region has the DNA TGCGCCAGCAGTGAGACGTCCCGGGACAGGGCCGGAGCCTATGGCTACACCTTC. Its translation is CASSETSRDRAGAYGYTF. The gene calls are TRBV10-1 and TRBJ1-2, with TRBD1 matching over 9 bases. Germline V lookup: CDR1 WNHNN, CDR2 SYGVQD (reference sequence). V lost 2 bases and J lost 4; bases outside the gene matches: 14. The CDR3 is 18 amino acids.

This chain joins TRBV7-9 and TRBJ1-6; no clear D. The CDR3 is 14 residues long. V was shortened by 3 bases and J by 7 bases, with 10 bases between the two germline ends. Germline values: CDR1 SEHNR, CDR2 FQNEAQ (reference sequence). The chain's CDR3 is CASSLSEPNSPLHF. The DNA for the CDR3 is TGTGCCAGCAGCTTGTCAGAACCAAATTCACCCCTCCACTTT.

The rearrangement uses TRBV10-1 and TRBJ1-5; TRBD1 aligns across 8 bases. V was pared by 5 bases and J by 5 bases, with 14 bases of the junction left unmatched. CDR3 length equals 17 residues. Germline assignment: CDR1 WNHNN and CDR2 SYGVQD (reference sequence). CDR3 DNA sequence: TGCGCCAGCAGTACACGGGCGGACAGGGACGGTCATCAGCCCCAGCATTTT. Its translation is CASSTRADRDGHQPQHF.

The chain recombines TRBV15 with TRBJ2-2; possible D gene TRBD2, 6 bases. This CDR3 comprises 13 residues. Trimming left V 8 bases short and J 0 bases short, with 7 bases between. Germline values: CDR1 LNHNV, CDR2 YYDKDF (reference sequence). DNA for the CDR3: TGTGCCACCGGGACTTCGAACACCGGGGAGCTGTTTTTT. It yields the protein CATGTSNTGELFF.

V usage is TRBV19 and J usage is TRBJ1-6, with 9 bases fitting TRBD1. CDR3 size: 16 residues. The V gene end was trimmed by 4 bases and the J gene end by 8 bases; junction bases not matched to a gene: 9. Germline CDR1 LNHDA, CDR2 SQIVND (reference sequence). The CDR3 DNA is TGTGCCAGTAGTACCCTTGGGACAGGGTTGGATTCACCCCTCCACTTT. This encodes CASSTLGTGLDSPLHF.

V usage is TRBV9 and J usage is TRBJ1-2, with TRBD1 matching 8 bases. Per the germline V gene, CDR1 is SGDLS and CDR2 is YYNGEE. J lost 8 bases, V lost 3 bases, and 9 bases had no gene match. The CDR3 has 14 amino acids. In DNA form, the CDR3 reads TGTGCCAGCAGCGACGGACAGGGCGCTGGGGGCTACACCTTC. It translates to CASSDGQGAGGYTF.